These 19 T cell receptor beta chains were all obtained from the same sample, sequenced in a study of T cell responses to AZD1222 COVID-19 vaccine. TCRdb keeps only in-frame clones here, not all; method: immunoSEQ multiplex PCR. The sample includes approximately 150,000 clones, roughly nine tenths of them seen just once. The material sequenced was peripheral blood, taken on day 0 of AZD1222 vaccination. Receptors originate from an adult in good health.

The chain links TRBV11-3 to TRBJ2-1; D might be TRBD2 (6 bases). V was trimmed by 5 bases and J by 7 bases, leaving 15 bases between them. Germline assignment: CDR1 SGHNT and CDR2 YENEEA. CDR3 length equals 14 residues. The CDR3 nucleotides read TGTGCCAGCAGCCAACCTTTGGGGGGAAATGAGCAGTTCTTC. Translating it yields CASSQPLGGNEQFF.

The genes are TRBV7-2 and TRBJ2-3, with 13 bases fitting TRBD2. In germline, CDR1 is SGHTA, CDR2 FQGNSA. This CDR3 is built from 17 residues. With V trimmed by 5 bases and J by 5 bases, 10 bases remained unmatched. CDR3 region: CASSRTSGSGILDTQYF. The CDR3 coding sequence is TGTGCCAGCAGCAGGACTAGCGGGAGCGGGATCCTAGATACGCAGTATTTT. The full variable domain, with the rest looked up from reference TRBV7-2 and TRBJ2-3, is GAGVSQSPSNKVTEKGKDVELRCDPISGHTALYWYRQSLGQGLEFLIYFQGNSAPDKSGLPSDRFSAERTGGSVSTLTIQRTQQEDSAVYLCASSRTSGSGILDTQYFGPGTRLTVL.

The rearrangement joins TRBV7-2 to TRBJ1-1; 10 nucleotides line up with TRBD1. The germline V gene encodes CDR1 SGHTA and CDR2 FQGNSA. V gave up 4 bases and J gave up 5 bases; unmatched junction bases: 1. This CDR3 has 13 amino acids. In DNA form, the CDR3 reads TGTGCCAGCAGCTCGGACAGGGGGACTGAAGCTTTCTTT. Translation gives CASSSDRGTEAFF.

This clone has a single count. The rearrangement uses TRBV6-4 and TRBJ1-1; the D is unclear. The length of the CDR3 is 13 residues. With 3 bases removed from V and 10 bases from J, the gap between germline ends came to 15 bases. Germline-derived CDR1 and CDR2 are MRHNA and SNTAGT. CDR3 sequence: CASSETLQAVAFF. The CDR3 DNA sequence: TGTGCCAGCAGTGAGACGCTTCAGGCGGTAGCTTTCTTT.

The chain uses TRBV28 and TRBJ2-5, with 9 bases fitting TRBD2. CDR1 and CDR2 (germline): MDHEN, SYDVKM. The CDR3 loop spans 17 amino acids. The V and J ends lost 5 bases and 5 bases, in that order; junction bases with no gene match: 15. CDR3 sequence: CASSPRGAGGLMETQYF. Here the CDR3 DNA reads TGTGCCAGCAGTCCCAGGGGGGCGGGAGGGCTTATGGAGACCCAGTACTTC.

The chain combines TRBV6-5 with TRBJ1-3; a weak D match, TRBD1 (6 bases). The germline CDR1 and CDR2 sequences are MNHEY and SVGAGI. The ends were cut back, 7 bases at V and 1 base at J, with 14 bases in the middle. The CDR3 sequence is 15 residues long. The CDR3 loop reads CASTPTGLSGNTIYF. The CDR3 DNA sequence: TGTGCCAGCACCCCGACAGGACTATCTGGAAACACCATATATTTT.

V usage is TRBV19 and J usage is TRBJ2-5, with D uncertain. Germline lookup yields CDR1 LNHDA and CDR2 SQIVND (reference sequence). Between the trimmed V and J ends, which lost 5 bases and 1 base, there was a span of 8 bases. The CDR3 consists of 13 residues. The CDR3 DNA is TGTGCCAGTAGTCTGTCTGGCCAAGAGACCCAGTACTTC. It specifies CASSLSGQETQYF.

V gene TRBV5-1 combines with J gene TRBJ2-3; no clear D. The CDR3 has 14 amino acids. V was cut by 0 bases and J by 0 bases, with 5 bases left in between. From germline, CDR1 is SGHRS and CDR2 YFSETQ. The CDR3: CASSLESSTDTQYF. As DNA, the CDR3 is TGCGCCAGCAGCTTGGAATCGAGCACAGATACGCAGTATTTT. Together with reference TRBV5-1 and TRBJ2-3, the CDR3 gives the full variable domain: KAGVTQTPRYLIKTRGQQVTLSCSPISGHRSVSWYQQTPGQGLQFLFEYFSETQRNKGNFPGRFSGRQFSNSRSEMNVSTLELGDSALYLCASSLESSTDTQYFGPGTRLTVL.

V usage is TRBV4-2 and J usage is TRBJ2-3; 16 bases are a match to TRBD2. Germline V lookup: CDR1 LGHNA, CDR2 YNFKEQ. The CDR3 spans 22 residues. Trimming took 0 bases from V and 0 from J; bases not matched to a gene: 12. For the CDR3, the DNA is TGTGCCAGCAGCCAAGAGAGCAAGGTTCCGGGACTAGCGGGGGGGAGCACAGATACGCAGTATTTT. As protein: CASSQESKVPGLAGGSTDTQYF.

V and J are TRBV15 and TRBJ2-6; maybe TRBD1 (5 bases). Germline loops: CDR1 LNHNV, CDR2 YYDKDF (reference sequence). The V end lost 7 bases, the J end lost 0 bases, and 13 bases lay between the germline ends. CDR3 length equals 16 residues. CDR3 in DNA: TGTGCCACCACACAGGCAATAAACTCTGGGGCCAACGTCCTGACTTTC. Translated: CATTQAINSGANVLTF.

J is TRBJ1-1 and V is TRBV13; maybe TRBD1 (5 bases). Deletions cut 3 bases from V and 6 bases from J, with 14 bases between. CDR3 length equals 14 residues. Per germline, CDR1 PRHDT and CDR2 FYEKMQ (reference sequence). The CDR3 sequence is CASSFTRAGSEAFF. As DNA, the CDR3 is TGTGCCAGCAGCTTCACCAGGGCGGGATCTGAAGCTTTCTTT.

The chain combines TRBV19 with TRBJ1-2, with D unresolved. V shed 3 bases and J shed 5 bases, with 10 bases lying between them. The CDR3 is 13 amino acids. The germline CDR1 and CDR2 sequences are LNHDA and SQIVND (reference sequence). As DNA, the CDR3 is TGTGCCAGTAGTATTGACACCGAATATGGCTACACCTTC. This translates into CASSIDTEYGYTF.

The genes are TRBV14 and TRBJ2-3; 7 bases match TRBD1. Germline CDR1 reads SGHDN; CDR2 reads FVKESK. The V gene end was trimmed by 4 bases and the J gene end by 2 bases; junction bases not matched to a gene: 6. CDR3 length equals 15 residues. CDR3 region: CASSLSGTVTDTQYF. DNA of the CDR3: TGTGCCAGCAGCCTCTCCGGGACAGTCACAGATACGCAGTATTTT.

V gene TRBV27 combines with J gene TRBJ2-7; tentative D call: TRBD2 (6 bases). Germline values: CDR1 MNHEY, CDR2 SMNVEV (reference sequence). Deletions cut 6 bases from V and 4 bases from J, with 13 bases between. This CDR3 is 13 amino acids long. This chain's CDR3 is CASSRDSGYEQYF. The DNA of the CDR3 is TGTGCCAGCAGCCGTGACAGCGGGTACGAGCAGTACTTC.

The V gene is TRBV5-4, the J gene TRBJ1-1, with 7 bases matching TRBD1. The germline gives CDR1 SGHNT, CDR2 YYREEE (reference sequence). The junction had 5 bases not matched to a gene; V was cut back by 5 bases and J by 4 bases. The CDR3 sequence is 13 residues long. This chain's CDR3 is CASSLDRVTEAFF. The CDR3 nucleotides read TGTGCCAGCAGTCTCGACAGGGTCACTGAAGCTTTCTTT.

This chain joins TRBV5-1 and TRBJ2-1; D ambiguous. Between the trimmed V and J ends, which lost 4 bases and 9 bases, there was a span of 11 bases. The CDR3 has 12 amino acids. Germline assignment: CDR1 SGHRS and CDR2 YFSETQ. DNA of the CDR3: TGCGCCAGCAGCATGCTAGGTGGTGAGCAGTTCTTC. Amino acid sequence: CASSMLGGEQFF.

The chain uses TRBV11-3 and TRBJ2-1, with 11 bases aligning to TRBD2. The CDR3 has 15 amino acids. V lost 3 bases, J lost 6 bases, and 4 bases stayed unmatched. Germline values: CDR1 SGHNT, CDR2 YENEEA. The CDR3 bases are TGTGCCAGCAGCTTGACTAGCGGGACCTTCAATGAGCAGTTCTTC. As protein: CASSLTSGTFNEQFF.

This clone was counted once. V gene TRBV5-1 combines with J gene TRBJ2-7; 9 positions match TRBD1. This CDR3 has 14 residues. J gave up 7 bases and V 4 bases, and 9 bases lay outside the gene matches. CDR1 is SGHRS, CDR2 YFSETQ, per germline. The CDR3 DNA is TGCGCCAGCAGCAACGGGACAGGGTTACGTGAGCAGTACTTC. This encodes CASSNGTGLREQYF.

J is TRBJ1-1 and V is TRBV6-5, with a tentative D call TRBD1 (6 bases). Trimming left V 6 bases short and J 0 bases short, with 11 bases between. Germline V CDR1 and CDR2: MNHEY, SVGAGI. This CDR3 is built from 14 residues. CDR3 in DNA: TGTGCCAGCAGCCGCAGGGGTTTGAACACTGAAGCTTTCTTT. Translating gives CASSRRGLNTEAFF.